This is a list of T cell receptor beta chains from one sample in a study of T cell responses to AZD1222 COVID-19 vaccine. The assay was immunoSEQ multiplex PCR, and TCRdb's table has in-frame clones only and misses some. The sample includes about 130,000 clones, around 90% of them seen just once. The material was peripheral blood, obtained 28 days after the second AZD1222 dose. Source of these receptors: an adult who received the AZD1222 COVID-19 vaccine. CDR3s include the opening cysteine and the closing phenylalanine or tryptophan. Each record gives: V gene, J gene, clone size, D gene, CDR3 DNA, CDR3 protein. The D gene is left open where the match is weak. The size entry is marked missing in some rows and otherwise reads once, few, many or a size class.

v_call: TRBV18
j_call: TRBJ1-5
clone_size: -
d_call: -
cdr3_nt: TGTGCCAGCTCCGCGTCTGGACAGAACAATCAGCCCCAGCATTTT
cdr3_aa: CASSASGQNNQPQHF

v_call: TRBV12-3/TRBV12-4
j_call: TRBJ1-2
clone_size: -
d_call: -
cdr3_nt: TGTGCCAGCAAGGGATTGGACTATGGCTACACCTTC
cdr3_aa: CASKGLDYGYTF

v_call: TRBV18
j_call: TRBJ1-6
clone_size: -
d_call: -
cdr3_nt: TGTGCCAGCTCACCAGGCGGTCATCGCTCCTATAATTCACCCCTCCACTTT
cdr3_aa: CASSPGGHRSYNSPLHF

v_call: TRBV7-9
j_call: TRBJ1-1
clone_size: -
d_call: TRBD1
cdr3_nt: TGTGCCAGCAGCTTAGATGTGGGGACAGGGGGAACTGAAGCTTTCTTT
cdr3_aa: CASSLDVGTGGTEAFF

v_call: TRBV9
j_call: TRBJ1-1
clone_size: -
d_call: -
cdr3_nt: TGTGCCAGCAGCCCGAGGTCCTTGCTGAACACTGAAGCTTTCTTT
cdr3_aa: CASSPRSLLNTEAFF

v_call: TRBV30
j_call: TRBJ1-2
clone_size: -
d_call: -
cdr3_nt: TGTGCCTGGACAGGGGCAGGAGGCTACACCTTC
cdr3_aa: CAWTGAGGYTF

v_call: TRBV12-3/TRBV12-4
j_call: TRBJ1-5
clone_size: -
d_call: -
cdr3_nt: TGTGCCAGCAGTTTCCCATTTCAGCCCCAGCATTTT
cdr3_aa: CASSFPFQPQHF

v_call: TRBV7-9
j_call: TRBJ1-1
clone_size: -
d_call: -
cdr3_nt: TGTGCCAGCAGCTCGACAACGAACACTGAAGCTTTCTTT
cdr3_aa: CASSSTTNTEAFF

v_call: TRBV5-6
j_call: TRBJ2-3
clone_size: -
d_call: -
cdr3_nt: TGTGCCAGCACAACCGGGGTGACAGATACGCAGTATTTT
cdr3_aa: CASTTGVTDTQYF

v_call: TRBV6-5
j_call: TRBJ1-5
clone_size: -
d_call: TRBD1
cdr3_nt: TGTGCCAGCAGGGCGACAGGGAATCAGCCCCAGCATTTT
cdr3_aa: CASRATGNQPQHF

v_call: TRBV27
j_call: TRBJ2-1
clone_size: -
d_call: TRBD2
cdr3_nt: TGTGCCAGCAGTTTGCGGCTAGCGGTCTACAATGAGCAGTTCTTC
cdr3_aa: CASSLRLAVYNEQFF

v_call: TRBV30
j_call: TRBJ2-2
clone_size: few
d_call: TRBD2
cdr3_nt: TGTGCCTGGTCCACCGGGGGGGCGAACACCGGGGAGCTGTTTTTT
cdr3_aa: CAWSTGGANTGELFF

v_call: TRBV28
j_call: TRBJ2-7
clone_size: -
d_call: TRBD2
cdr3_nt: TGTGCCAGCACCCCCTCGGGGGGGGATTACGAGCAGTACTTC
cdr3_aa: CASTPSGGDYEQYF

v_call: TRBV28
j_call: TRBJ1-6
clone_size: -
d_call: -
cdr3_nt: TGTGCCAGCAGTTCAAATAATTCACCCCTCCACTTT
cdr3_aa: CASSSNNSPLHF

v_call: TRBV10-1
j_call: TRBJ2-5
clone_size: -
d_call: TRBD1
cdr3_nt: TGCGCCAGCATTGACCTGTTGGGACAGGGGGCTGGAGAGACCCAGTACTTC
cdr3_aa: CASIDLLGQGAGETQYF

v_call: TRBV30
j_call: TRBJ2-5
clone_size: -
d_call: -
cdr3_nt: TGTGCCTGGAGAGGCAGAAACCAAGAGACCCAGTACTTC
cdr3_aa: CAWRGRNQETQYF

v_call: TRBV21-1
j_call: TRBJ1-1
clone_size: once
d_call: -
cdr3_nt: TGTGCCAGCAGCAAAGCGGGGGAGGGCACTGAAGCTTTCTTT
cdr3_aa: CASSKAGEGTEAFF

v_call: TRBV4-3
j_call: TRBJ2-6
clone_size: -
d_call: -
cdr3_nt: TGCGCCAGCAGTCCGGAGGAGCAGGGGTTTTACTCTGGGGCCAACGTCCTGACTTTC
cdr3_aa: CASSPEEQGFYSGANVLTF

v_call: TRBV5-6
j_call: TRBJ2-5
clone_size: -
d_call: -
cdr3_nt: TGTGCCAGCAGCCGAAGGGACGGACAAGAGACCCAGTACTTC
cdr3_aa: CASSRRDGQETQYF

v_call: TRBV6-4
j_call: TRBJ2-2
clone_size: -
d_call: TRBD2
cdr3_nt: TGTGCCAGCAAGCTAGCGGGGTCCACCGGGGAGCTGTTTTTT
cdr3_aa: CASKLAGSTGELFF

v_call: TRBV18
j_call: TRBJ1-1
clone_size: -
d_call: -
cdr3_nt: TGTGCCAGCTCACGCGTAAGGGACACCGGCACTGAAGCTTTCTTT
cdr3_aa: CASSRVRDTGTEAFF

v_call: TRBV27
j_call: TRBJ1-1
clone_size: -
d_call: -
cdr3_nt: TGTGCCAGCAGTTTATGGGAGCCGGGGAACACTGAAGCTTTCTTT
cdr3_aa: CASSLWEPGNTEAFF

v_call: TRBV7-8
j_call: TRBJ2-1
clone_size: once
d_call: -
cdr3_nt: TGTGCCAGCAGCCCTATCCTACAGCGGGCCTACAATGAGCAGTTCTTC
cdr3_aa: CASSPILQRAYNEQFF

v_call: TRBV6-6
j_call: TRBJ1-5
clone_size: -
d_call: -
cdr3_nt: TGTGTTACAGCAGCCTCTTTTCGTCAGCCCCAGCATTTT
cdr3_aa: CVTAASFRQPQHF

v_call: TRBV7-9
j_call: TRBJ1-3
clone_size: -
d_call: -
cdr3_nt: TGTGCCAGCATTGGGACTTCGGGAAACACCATATATTTT
cdr3_aa: CASIGTSGNTIYF

v_call: TRBV18
j_call: TRBJ2-2
clone_size: -
d_call: -
cdr3_nt: TGTGCCAGCTCACCGGAGGTGAACACCGGGGAGCTGTTTTTT
cdr3_aa: CASSPEVNTGELFF

v_call: TRBV7-3
j_call: TRBJ2-1
clone_size: few
d_call: -
cdr3_nt: TGTGCCAGCAGCCAGATGGGGGGCTCCTACAATGAGCAGTTCTTC
cdr3_aa: CASSQMGGSYNEQFF

v_call: TRBV25-1
j_call: TRBJ1-1
clone_size: -
d_call: TRBD1
cdr3_nt: TGTGCCAGCAGTACCTACAGGGGTACTGAAGCTTTCTTT
cdr3_aa: CASSTYRGTEAFF

v_call: TRBV13
j_call: TRBJ2-3
clone_size: -
d_call: -
cdr3_nt: TGTGCCAGCAGCTTGGGGACTCTCACAGATACGCAGTATTTT
cdr3_aa: CASSLGTLTDTQYF

v_call: TRBV28
j_call: TRBJ2-6
clone_size: -
d_call: TRBD1
cdr3_nt: TGTGCCAGCAGTGCGCCGGGACAGGGCCCGTCTGGGGCCAACGTCCTGACTTTC
cdr3_aa: CASSAPGQGPSGANVLTF

v_call: TRBV6-6
j_call: TRBJ2-3
clone_size: -
d_call: -
cdr3_nt: TGTGCCAGCTGGGGGGACGAGCTTCGGTATTTT
cdr3_aa: CASWGDELRYF

v_call: TRBV10-3
j_call: TRBJ1-1
clone_size: -
d_call: TRBD1
cdr3_nt: TGTGCCATCAGTGAGTTAATTGGGGACAGCTTTCTCATGAACACTGAAGCTTTCTTT
cdr3_aa: CAISELIGDSFLMNTEAFF

v_call: TRBV7-9
j_call: TRBJ1-2
clone_size: -
d_call: TRBD1
cdr3_nt: TGTGCCAGCAGCTGGACAGGGGGAAACTATGGCTACACCTTC
cdr3_aa: CASSWTGGNYGYTF

v_call: TRBV11-2
j_call: TRBJ2-5
clone_size: -
d_call: -
cdr3_nt: TGTGCCAGCAGCTCGGACGGTCAAGAGACCCAGTACTTC
cdr3_aa: CASSSDGQETQYF

v_call: TRBV6-6
j_call: TRBJ1-1
clone_size: -
d_call: -
cdr3_nt: TGTGCCAGCAGCCTTGGACCCCGCAGGGACACTGAAGCTTTCTTT
cdr3_aa: CASSLGPRRDTEAFF

v_call: TRBV11-2
j_call: TRBJ1-1
clone_size: -
d_call: -
cdr3_nt: TGTGCCAGCAGATCTGGCCTGAACACTGAAGCTTTCTTT
cdr3_aa: CASRSGLNTEAFF

v_call: TRBV19
j_call: TRBJ1-5
clone_size: -
d_call: -
cdr3_nt: TGTGCCAGTAGTATAGCTAGTTATAGCAATCAGCCCCAGCATTTT
cdr3_aa: CASSIASYSNQPQHF